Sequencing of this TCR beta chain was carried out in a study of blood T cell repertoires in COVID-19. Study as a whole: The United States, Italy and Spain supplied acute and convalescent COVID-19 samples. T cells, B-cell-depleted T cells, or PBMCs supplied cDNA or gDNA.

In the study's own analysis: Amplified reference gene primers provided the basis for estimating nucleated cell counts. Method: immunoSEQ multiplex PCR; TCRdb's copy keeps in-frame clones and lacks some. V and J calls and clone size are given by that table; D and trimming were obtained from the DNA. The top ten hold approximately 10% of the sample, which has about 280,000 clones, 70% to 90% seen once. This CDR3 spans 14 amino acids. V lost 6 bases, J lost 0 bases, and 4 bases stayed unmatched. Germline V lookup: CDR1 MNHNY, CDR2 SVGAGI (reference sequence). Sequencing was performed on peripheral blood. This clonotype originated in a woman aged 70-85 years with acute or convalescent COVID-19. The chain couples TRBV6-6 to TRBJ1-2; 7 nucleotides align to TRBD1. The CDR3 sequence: CASSLDRSNYGYTF. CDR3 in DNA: TGTGCCAGCAGCTTGGACAGGTCTAACTATGGCTACACCTTC.